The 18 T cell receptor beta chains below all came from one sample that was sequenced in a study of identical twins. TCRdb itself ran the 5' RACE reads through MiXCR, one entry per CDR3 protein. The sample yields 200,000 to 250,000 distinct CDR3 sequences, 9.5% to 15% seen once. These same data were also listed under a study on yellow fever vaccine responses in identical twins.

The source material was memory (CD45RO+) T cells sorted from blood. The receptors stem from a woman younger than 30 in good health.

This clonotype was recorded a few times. The CDR3 sequence: CASSLLGTGGRKYGYTF. The CDR3 DNA follows: TGTGCCAGCAGTTTACTCGGGACAGGGGGTCGTAAATATGGCTACACCTTC. V gene TRBV27 combines with J gene TRBJ1-2; 11 bases are shared with TRBD1. The ends lost 2 bases at V and 5 bases at J; junction bases unmatched: 10. This CDR3 spans 17 amino acids. Germline assignment: CDR1 MNHEY and CDR2 SMNVEV (reference sequence).

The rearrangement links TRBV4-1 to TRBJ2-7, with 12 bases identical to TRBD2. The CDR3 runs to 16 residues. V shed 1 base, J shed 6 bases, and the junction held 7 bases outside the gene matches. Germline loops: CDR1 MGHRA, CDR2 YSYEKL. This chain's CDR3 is CASSQVQTSGGREQYF. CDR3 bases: TGCGCCAGCAGCCAAGTCCAGACTAGCGGGGGCCGCGAGCAGTACTTC.

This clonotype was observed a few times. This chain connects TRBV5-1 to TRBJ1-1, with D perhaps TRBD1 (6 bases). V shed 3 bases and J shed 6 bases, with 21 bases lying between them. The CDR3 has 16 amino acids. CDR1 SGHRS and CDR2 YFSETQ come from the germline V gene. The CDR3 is CASSWGHGLTNAEAFF. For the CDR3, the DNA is TGCGCCAGCAGCTGGGGACACGGTCTTACAAACGCTGAAGCTTTCTTT. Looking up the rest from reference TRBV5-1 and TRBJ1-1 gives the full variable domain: KAGVTQTPRYLIKTRGQQVTLSCSPISGHRSVSWYQQTPGQGLQFLFEYFSETQRNKGNFPGRFSGRQFSNSRSEMNVSTLELGDSALYLCASSWGHGLTNAEAFFGQGTRLTVV.

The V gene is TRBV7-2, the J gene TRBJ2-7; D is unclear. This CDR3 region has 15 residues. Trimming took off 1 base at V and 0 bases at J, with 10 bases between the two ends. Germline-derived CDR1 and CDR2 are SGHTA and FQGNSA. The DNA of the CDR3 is TGTGCCAGCAGCTTAGACAGCCTGAACTCCTACGAGCAGTACTTC. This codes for CASSLDSLNSYEQYF.

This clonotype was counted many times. The CDR3 loop is CASSLSGWTVTDTQYF. The CDR3 coding sequence is TGTGCCAGCAGCCTCTCGGGGTGGACGGTCACAGATACGCAGTATTTT. This sequence joins TRBV5-6 and TRBJ2-3, with D perhaps TRBD2 (5 bases). Looked up from germline, CDR1 is SGHDT and CDR2 is YYEEEE. CDR3 length equals 16 residues. V lost 4 bases and J 2 bases, leaving 17 bases between the germline ends.

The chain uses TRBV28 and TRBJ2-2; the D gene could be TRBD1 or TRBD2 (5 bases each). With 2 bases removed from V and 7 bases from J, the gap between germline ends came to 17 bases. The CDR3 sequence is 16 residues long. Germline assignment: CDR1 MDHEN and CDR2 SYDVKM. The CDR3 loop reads CASSLTRGRGNGELFF. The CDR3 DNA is TGTGCCAGCAGTTTAACCCGGGGACGGGGCAACGGGGAGCTGTTTTTT.

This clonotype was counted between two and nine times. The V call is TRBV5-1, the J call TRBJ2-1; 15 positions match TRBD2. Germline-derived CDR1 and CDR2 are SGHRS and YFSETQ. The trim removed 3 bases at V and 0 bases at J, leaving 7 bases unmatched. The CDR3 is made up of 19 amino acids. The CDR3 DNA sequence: TGCGCCAGCAGCTCGGGACTAGCGGGGGGATGGAGCTCCTACAATGAGCAGTTCTTC. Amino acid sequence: CASSSGLAGGWSSYNEQFF.

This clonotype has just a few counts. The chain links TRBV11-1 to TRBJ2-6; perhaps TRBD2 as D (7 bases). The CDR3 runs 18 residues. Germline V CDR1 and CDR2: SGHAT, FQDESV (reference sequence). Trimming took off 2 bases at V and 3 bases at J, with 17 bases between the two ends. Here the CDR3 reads CASSLKNREGRGANVLTF. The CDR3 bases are TGTGCCAGCAGCTTAAAGAACAGGGAGGGTCGTGGGGCCAACGTCCTGACTTTC.

CDR3 coding DNA: TGTGCCAGCAGCTTAGCCACAGGGTATACTAGCACAGATACGCAGTATTTT. Its translation is CASSLATGYTSTDTQYF. The chain is built from TRBV7-9 and TRBJ2-3, with D perhaps matching TRBD1 (6 bases). This CDR3 spans 17 amino acids. Germline CDR1 and CDR2: SEHNR and FQNEAQ (reference sequence). With 0 bases removed from V and 0 bases from J, the gap between germline ends came to 13 bases. The variable domain in full, with the rest retrieved from reference TRBV7-9 and TRBJ2-3, is DTGVSQNPRHKITKRGQNVTFRCDPISEHNRLYWYRQTLGQGPEFLTYFQNEAQLEKSRLLSDRFSAERPKGSFSTLEIQRTEQGDSAMYLCASSLATGYTSTDTQYFGPGTRLTVL.

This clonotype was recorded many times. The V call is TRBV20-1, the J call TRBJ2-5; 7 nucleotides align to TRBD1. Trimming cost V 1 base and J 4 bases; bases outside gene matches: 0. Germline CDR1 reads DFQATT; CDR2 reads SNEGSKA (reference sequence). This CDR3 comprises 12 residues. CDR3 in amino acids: CSARGTGETQYF. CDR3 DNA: TGCAGTGCTAGAGGGACAGGAGAGACCCAGTACTTC.

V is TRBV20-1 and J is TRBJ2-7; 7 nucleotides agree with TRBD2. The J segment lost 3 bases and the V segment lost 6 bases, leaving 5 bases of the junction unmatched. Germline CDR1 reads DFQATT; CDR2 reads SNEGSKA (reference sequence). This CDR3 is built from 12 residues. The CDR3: CSAGTKNYEQYF. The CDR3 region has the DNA TGCAGTGCGGGGACTAAAAACTACGAGCAGTACTTC.

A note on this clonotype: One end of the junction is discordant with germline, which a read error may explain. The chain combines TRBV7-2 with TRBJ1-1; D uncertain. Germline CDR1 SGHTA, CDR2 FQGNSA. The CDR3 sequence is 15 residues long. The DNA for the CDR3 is TGTGCCAGCAGCAACCTGGCAGTTTTGAAGACTGAAGCTTTCTTT. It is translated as CASSNLAVLKTEAFF.

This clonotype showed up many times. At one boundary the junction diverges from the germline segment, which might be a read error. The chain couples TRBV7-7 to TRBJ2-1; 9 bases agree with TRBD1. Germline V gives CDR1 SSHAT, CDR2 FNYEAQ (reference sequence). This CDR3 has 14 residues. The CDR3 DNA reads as TGTGCTAGCAGCCAAGGGACAGGGTTAAATGAGCAGTTCTTC. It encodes CASSQGTGLNEQFF.

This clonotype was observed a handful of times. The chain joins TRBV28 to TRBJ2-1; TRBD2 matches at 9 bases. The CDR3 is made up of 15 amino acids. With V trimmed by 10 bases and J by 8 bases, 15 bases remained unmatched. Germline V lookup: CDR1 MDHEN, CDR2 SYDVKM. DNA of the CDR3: TGTGCCACCACATTTAGCGGGAGCGGGGGCTATGAGCAGTTCTTC. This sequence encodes CATTFSGSGGYEQFF.

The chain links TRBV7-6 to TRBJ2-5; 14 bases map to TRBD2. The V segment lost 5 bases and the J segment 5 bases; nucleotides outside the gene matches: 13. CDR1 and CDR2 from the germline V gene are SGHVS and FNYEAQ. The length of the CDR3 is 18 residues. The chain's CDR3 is CASSPNPGLAGVWETQYF. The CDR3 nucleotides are TGTGCCAGCAGCCCCAACCCGGGACTAGCGGGAGTTTGGGAGACCCAGTACTTC.

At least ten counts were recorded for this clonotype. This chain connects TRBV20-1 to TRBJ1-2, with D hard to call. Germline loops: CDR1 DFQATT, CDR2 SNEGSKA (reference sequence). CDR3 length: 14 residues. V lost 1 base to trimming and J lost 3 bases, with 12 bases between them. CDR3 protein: CSARGQTYYYGYTF. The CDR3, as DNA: TGCAGTGCTAGAGGGCAGACTTATTACTATGGCTACACCTTC.

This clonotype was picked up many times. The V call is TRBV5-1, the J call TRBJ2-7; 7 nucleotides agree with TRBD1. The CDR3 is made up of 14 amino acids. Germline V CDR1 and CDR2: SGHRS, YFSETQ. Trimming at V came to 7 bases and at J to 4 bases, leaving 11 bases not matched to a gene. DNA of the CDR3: TGCGCCAGCTCCCCCGGGACAGTGTTATACGAGCAGTACTTC. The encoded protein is CASSPGTVLYEQYF.

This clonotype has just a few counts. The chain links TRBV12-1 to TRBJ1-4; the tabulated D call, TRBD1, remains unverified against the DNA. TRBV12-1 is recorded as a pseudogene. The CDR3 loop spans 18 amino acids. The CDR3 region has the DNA TGTGCCAGCAGCCCTCGGGCAGGGGGCCTTCGAGTAAATGAAAAACTGTTTTTT. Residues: CASSPRAGGLRVNEKLFF.